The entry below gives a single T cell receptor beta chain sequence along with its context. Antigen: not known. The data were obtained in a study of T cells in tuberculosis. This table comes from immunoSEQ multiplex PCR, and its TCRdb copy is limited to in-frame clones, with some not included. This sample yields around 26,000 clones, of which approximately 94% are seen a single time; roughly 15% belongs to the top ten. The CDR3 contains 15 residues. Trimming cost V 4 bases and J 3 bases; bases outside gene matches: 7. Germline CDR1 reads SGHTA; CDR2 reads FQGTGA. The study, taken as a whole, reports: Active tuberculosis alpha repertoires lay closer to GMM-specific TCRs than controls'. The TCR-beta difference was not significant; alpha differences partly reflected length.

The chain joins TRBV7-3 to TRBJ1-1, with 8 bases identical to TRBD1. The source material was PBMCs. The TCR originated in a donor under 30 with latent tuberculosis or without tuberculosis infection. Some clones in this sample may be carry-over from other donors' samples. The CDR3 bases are TGTGCCAGCAGCTATCAGGGGGCGAGAGACACTGAAGCTTTCTTT. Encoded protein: CASSYQGARDTEAFF.